The 2 T cell receptor beta chains in this list originate from one sample, sequenced in a study of T-cell memory formation after mild COVID-19. TCRdb re-called the 5' RACE reads with MiXCR, one entry per CDR3 protein. The sample comprises more than 250,000 distinct CDR3 sequences, 18% of which are singletons, and roughly 23% rests with the top ten. Sequenced: PBMCs or a T cell subset sorted from them (not recorded which). These receptors came from a man aged 18 to 29 who had mild COVID-19 (a few samples of this study predate the infection). Cell type and time point are not known.

This clonotype was seen a handful of times. The chain is built from TRBV2 and TRBJ1-6, with no clear D. Germline lookup yields CDR1 SNHLY and CDR2 FYNNEI. The length of the CDR3 is 14 residues. V lost 3 bases, J lost 10 bases, and 13 bases lay in between. The CDR3 loop is CASSEFPTGSPLHF. CDR3 in DNA: TGTGCCAGCAGTGAGTTCCCCACTGGGTCACCCCTCCACTTT.

Notes on this clonotype: At one of its ends the junction is not consistent with the germline gene, which may arise from a read error. The genes are TRBV12-3 or TRBV12-4 and TRBJ2-7; D possibly corresponds to TRBD1 (5 bases). CDR3 length equals 12 residues. The DNA of the CDR3 is TGTGCCAGCAGATTAGGGGAAGGGGAGCAGTACTTC. Translation gives CASRLGEGEQYF.